This TCR beta chain stems from a study of T cell responses to AZD1222 COVID-19 vaccine. Study-wide background: Pooled samples include second doses given at about 4 or 12 weeks.

The length of the CDR3 is 13 residues. Per the germline V gene, CDR1 is GTSNPN and CDR2 is SVGIG (reference sequence). V lost 1 base to trimming and J lost 0 bases, with 6 bases between them. Sequencing was performed with immunoSEQ multiplex PCR; in TCRdb, only in-frame clones are kept and a portion is missing. This sample has 120,000 or so clones; about 90% occur once, and the top ten carry 1.1%. Study-wide findings and caveats: It was only after the peak T cell response that any repertoires were sampled. Among those given AZD1222, only five or six were seropositive at baseline. Clonal diversity was possibly underestimated, and the donors were mostly white British, with more females.

This clone showed up just once. What it binds is unknown. Sample: peripheral blood, taken on day 0 of AZD1222 vaccination. The origin of this receptor is an adult in good health. The chain combines TRBV30 with TRBJ1-1; no clear D gene. CDR3 amino acids: CAWSAGMNTEAFF. Here the CDR3 DNA reads TGTGCCTGGAGTGCGGGAATGAACACTGAAGCTTTCTTT.